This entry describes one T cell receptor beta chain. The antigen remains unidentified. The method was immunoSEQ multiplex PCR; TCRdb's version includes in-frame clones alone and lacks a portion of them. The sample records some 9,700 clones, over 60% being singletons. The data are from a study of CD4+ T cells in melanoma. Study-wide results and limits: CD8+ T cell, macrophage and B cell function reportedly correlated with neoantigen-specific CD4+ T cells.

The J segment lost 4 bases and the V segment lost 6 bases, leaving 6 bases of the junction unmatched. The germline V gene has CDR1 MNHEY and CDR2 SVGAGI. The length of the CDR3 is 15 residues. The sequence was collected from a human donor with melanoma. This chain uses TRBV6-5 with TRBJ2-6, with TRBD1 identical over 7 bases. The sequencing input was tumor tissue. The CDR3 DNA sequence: TGTGCCAGCAGCTTAGGGACAGCCGGGGCCAACGTCCTGACTTTC. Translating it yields CASSLGTAGANVLTF.